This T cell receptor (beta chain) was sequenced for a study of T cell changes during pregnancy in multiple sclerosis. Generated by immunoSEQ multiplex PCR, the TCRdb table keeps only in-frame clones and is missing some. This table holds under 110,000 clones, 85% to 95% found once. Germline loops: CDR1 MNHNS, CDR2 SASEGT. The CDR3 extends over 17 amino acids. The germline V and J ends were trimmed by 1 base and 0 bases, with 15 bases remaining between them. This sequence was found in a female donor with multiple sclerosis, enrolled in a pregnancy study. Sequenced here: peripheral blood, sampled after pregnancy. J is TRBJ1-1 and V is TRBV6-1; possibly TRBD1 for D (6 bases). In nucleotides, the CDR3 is TGTGCCAGCAGTGAAGGGGGCAGGGGTTGGGTGAACACTGAAGCTTTCTTT. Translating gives CASSEGGRGWVNTEAFF.